These 19 T cell receptor beta chains originate from one sample sequenced in a study of tumor and adjacent non-tumor tissue in lung cancer. RNA was extracted from bulk tissue without any cell sorting. More than 3 cm separated this lung sample from the edge of the tumor. The library came from three nested PCR rounds adapted from ARM-PCR protocols. TCRdb reanalysed the multiplex PCR reads using MiXCR and keeps one entry per CDR3 protein. The table records more than 45,000 distinct CDR3 sequences, roughly 60% of them present only once. Material: distant non-tumor lung tissue. These receptor sequences come from a woman in her 70s with non-small cell lung cancer.

This clonotype was detected many times. The chain joins TRBV20-1 to TRBJ2-1, with D possibly TRBD2 on 6 matching bases. Germline V CDR1 and CDR2: DFQATT, SNEGSKA (reference sequence). The CDR3 contains 16 residues. Trimming took off 2 bases at V and 3 bases at J, with 17 bases between the two ends. The CDR3 reads CSARLSREMGYNEQFF. The CDR3, as DNA: TGCAGTGCTAGACTAAGCCGGGAGATGGGCTACAATGAGCAGTTCTTC.

A remark on this clonotype: A much more abundant neighbour one base away suggests this may be a read error. V and J are TRBV19 and TRBJ1-1, with D hard to call. The V gene's germline CDR1 is LNHDA and CDR2 SQIVND (reference sequence). This CDR3 comprises 13 residues. In DNA form, the CDR3 reads TGTGTCAGTAGTATGAACTCTAGGACTGAAGCTTTCTTT. Translation gives CVSSMNSRTEAFF.

With regard to this clonotype: Lacking the conserved final phenylalanine or tryptophan, this CDR3 likely reflects a read error. It is unclear where the CDR3 begins or ends on the DNA, so no DNA is shown, and the CDR3 is as TCRdb lists it. This chain links TRBV29-1 with TRBJ2-1; TRBD2, the table's D call, lacks a check against the DNA. The CDR3 numbers 11 amino acids, ends counted. The germline V gene encodes CDR1 SQVTM and CDR2 ANQGSEA. Here the CDR3 reads CSSNEAGERGL.

V usage is TRBV6-1 and J usage is TRBJ2-3; TRBD2 agrees at 8 bases. This CDR3 has 16 amino acids. V lost 6 bases, J lost 2 bases, and 10 bases stayed unmatched. Germline V lookup: CDR1 MNHNS, CDR2 SASEGT. In DNA, the CDR3 is TGTGCCAGCAGCATTGGGACTAGGGTTATCACAGATACGCAGTATTTT. Its protein is CASSIGTRVITDTQYF.

The sample holds a few counts of this clonotype. This could be a read error, since a much larger clone is one nucleotide away. The chain has TRBV6-1 and TRBJ2-1; 8 nucleotides agree with TRBD1. The CDR3 has 15 amino acids. After removal of 6 bases from V and 2 bases from J, the junction contained 6 bases not matched to a gene. Germline CDR1 reads MNHNS; CDR2 reads SASEGT. This chain's CDR3 is CASRFGTGTYNEQFF. CDR3 coding DNA: TGTGCCAGCAGGTTTGGGACAGGTACCTACAATGAGCAGTTCTTC.

By sample share, this clonotype is medium-sized. The chain joins TRBV28 to TRBJ2-5, with 10 bases that match TRBD1. Per the germline V gene, CDR1 is MDHEN and CDR2 is SYDVKM. The CDR3 is made up of 16 amino acids. V trimming: 6 bases; J trimming: 4 bases; junction bases outside the gene matches: 11. The CDR3: CASSPRQGAVSETQYF. CDR3 coding DNA: TGTGCCAGCAGCCCCCGACAGGGGGCGGTTTCAGAGACCCAGTACTTC.

The table lists this clonotype with a count of one. A much larger clone differs from this one at a single base, so this may be a read error. The chain employs TRBV5-4 and TRBJ2-1, with D hard to call. Per the germline V gene, CDR1 is SGHNT and CDR2 is YYREEE (reference sequence). This CDR3 is built from 16 residues. CDR3 in amino acids: CASSLELSGPNNGQFF. CDR3 sequence (DNA): TGTGCCAGCAGCCTAGAACTCTCCGGGCCCAACAATGGGCAGTTCTTC.

This clonotype was seen more than once but under ten times. The gene calls are TRBV15 and TRBJ2-1; 14 bases fit TRBD2. Unmatched junction bases numbered 6, after V lost 5 bases and J lost 6 bases. Germline CDR1 and CDR2: LNHNV and YYDKDF (reference sequence). The length of the CDR3 is 16 residues. CDR3 sequence (DNA): TGTGCCACCAGCGGAGGACTAGCGGGAGGTATCAATGAGCAGTTCTTC. Its translation: CATSGGLAGGINEQFF.

This clonotype was seen once. An end of the junction does not agree with germline; a read error may underlie this. V and J are TRBV4-2 and TRBJ2-2; TRBD2 is a possible D gene (5 bases). Germline-derived CDR1 and CDR2 are LGHNA and YNFKEQ. The CDR3 is 16 amino acids. The CDR3 region is CASSSDWATNTGELSF. In DNA, the CDR3 is TGTGCCAGCAGCTCAGATTGGGCCACGAACACCGGGGAGCTGTCTTTT.

This clonotype came up many times. CDR3 bases: TGCAGTGCTCCTCGCAACACCCTTTTCTCCCTAGCGGGAGTCGATACGCAGTATTTT. It translates to CSAPRNTLFSLAGVDTQYF. The genes are TRBV20-1 and TRBJ2-3; 10 nucleotides line up with TRBD2. This CDR3 has 19 residues. V was pared by 5 bases and J by 6 bases, with 23 bases of the junction left unmatched. CDR1 DFQATT and CDR2 SNEGSKA come from the germline V gene (reference sequence).

Comments on this clonotype: At one of its ends the junction is not consistent with the germline gene, which may arise from a read error. The CDR3 nucleotides are TGTGCCTGCAGTTCCCCGCAGGATAGCAAAAACATTCAGTACTTC. This codes for CACSSPQDSKNIQYF. The chain is built from TRBV13 and TRBJ2-4, with D unresolved. Germline CDR1 reads PRHDT; CDR2 reads FYEKMQ (reference sequence). The CDR3 is 15 amino acids.

V is TRBV20-1 and J is TRBJ2-3; D may correspond to TRBD1 or TRBD2 (5 bases each). Deletions cut 4 bases from V and 4 bases from J, with 30 bases between. This CDR3 region has 19 residues. Per the germline V gene, CDR1 is DFQATT and CDR2 is SNEGSKA (reference sequence). CDR3 sequence: CSATLGTIGGWGRPDTQYF. The CDR3 region has the DNA TGCAGTGCTACACTAGGGACGATCGGAGGTTGGGGTCGCCCAGATACGCAGTATTTT.

This clonotype was seen only a few times. The missing conserved phenylalanine or tryptophan at the end of this CDR3 makes a read error likely. The chain employs TRBV12-3 or TRBV12-4 and TRBJ2-7; D is perhaps TRBD2 (5 bases). V shed 5 bases and J shed 1 base, with 15 bases lying between them. This CDR3 region has 15 residues. The CDR3 protein is CASSPEGGPSYEQYL. DNA for the CDR3: TGTGCCAGCAGTCCCGAGGGCGGCCCATCCTACGAGCAGTACCTC.

Ten or more counts support this clonotype. J is TRBJ2-7 and V is TRBV5-6; D gene uncertain. This CDR3 contains 11 residues. V was cut by 4 bases and J by 3 bases, with 5 bases left in between. The germline V gene encodes CDR1 SGHDT and CDR2 YYEEEE. The CDR3 bases are TGTGCCAGCAGCCACTTCTACGAGCAGTACTTC. Its protein is CASSHFYEQYF.

This clonotype was seen only a few times. A much larger clone lies one base from this, so it may be a read error. The gene calls are TRBV4-1 and TRBJ2-5, with 9 bases lining up with TRBD2. This CDR3 spans 17 amino acids. CDR1 MGHRA and CDR2 YSYEKL come from the germline V gene. The CDR3 DNA follows: TGCGCCATCAGCCAAGAACTCAGACTAGCGGCCCAAGAGACCCAGTACTTC. It codes for CAISQELRLAAQETQYF.

The chain employs TRBV6-5 and TRBJ2-5, with 9 nucleotides matching TRBD2. This CDR3 has 15 residues. With 4 bases clipped from V and 6 bases from J, the junction kept 9 bases outside the gene matches. Germline-derived CDR1 and CDR2 are MNHEY and SVGAGI. CDR3 in amino acids: CASSFGLAREKTQYF. The CDR3, as DNA: TGTGCCAGCAGTTTCGGACTAGCGAGGGAAAAGACCCAGTACTTC.

The chain carries TRBV4-2 and TRBJ2-2; D uncertain. The CDR3 spans 16 residues. Germline values: CDR1 LGHNA, CDR2 YNFKEQ. Trimming took 0 bases from V and 8 from J, leaving 16 bases between them. Here the CDR3 DNA reads TGTGCCAGCAGCCAAGATTGCGCCACGAATACAGGGGAGCTGTTTTTT. Protein: CASSQDCATNTGELFF.

A remark on this clonotype: The junction differs from germline at one of its ends, possibly a read error. The chain has TRBV6-5 and TRBJ2-2; no clear D gene. Germline CDR1 is MNHEY and CDR2 is SVGAGI. The CDR3 spans 13 residues. CDR3 amino acids: CASRLSNTRELFF. The CDR3 DNA reads TGTGCCAGCAGGCTATCGAACACCAGGGAGCTGTTTTTT.

This clonotype was seen a few times. With a much larger clone just one base away, this may be a read error. This chain joins TRBV28 and TRBJ1-5, with TRBD1 as a possible D gene (6 bases). The CDR3 contains 14 residues. CDR1 is MDHEN and CDR2 is SYDVKM in the germline V gene. The V end lost 8 bases, the J end lost 2 bases, and 13 bases lay between the germline ends. The DNA for the CDR3 is TGTGCCAGCGGTACAGGGTTCGGCAATCAGCCCCAGCATTTT. Protein: CASGTGFGNQPQHF.